This passage covers 27 T cell receptor beta chains from one sample sequenced in a study of cytomegalovirus exposure and HLA in healthy donors. The PCR made use of 60 Vbeta and 13 Jbeta primers. TCRdb's table, derived via immunoSEQ multiplex PCR, lists solely in-frame clones and lacks some. This repertoire comprises roughly 50,000 clones; its ten largest clones make up about 6.7%. The sample consisted of PBMCs. Every receptor here comes from a woman between 35 and 50 years old in good health and CMV-seronegative.

The chain combines TRBV7-2 with TRBJ2-1; perhaps TRBD2 as D (6 bases). This CDR3 has 14 amino acids. Trimming left V 3 bases short and J 8 bases short, with 14 bases between. Germline values: CDR1 SGHTA, CDR2 FQGNSA. The CDR3 DNA sequence: TGTGCCAGCAGCTTGGCGGGAATTTCTGATGAGCAGTTCTTC. Translation gives CASSLAGISDEQFF.

The chain employs TRBV28 and TRBJ2-5; D gene unclear. The germline gives CDR1 MDHEN, CDR2 SYDVKM. The CDR3 totals 12 residues. V lost 2 bases, J lost 2 bases, and 3 bases lay in between. The DNA of the CDR3 is TGTGCCAGCAGTTTAGAGCAAGAGACCCAGTACTTC. Amino acid sequence: CASSLEQETQYF.

The chain carries TRBV7-9 and TRBJ2-3; possibly TRBD2 for D (5 bases). Trimming removed 7 bases at V and 0 bases at J, with 8 bases between. Germline V gene data show CDR1 as SEHNR and CDR2 as FQNEAQ (reference sequence). The CDR3 has 13 residues. CDR3 sequence (DNA): TGTGCCAGCACCCGCGGGAGCACAGATACGCAGTATTTT. It yields the protein CASTRGSTDTQYF.

The CDR3: CASSPAGNRNTIYF. DNA of the CDR3: TGTGCCAGTAGTCCAGCGGGTAATCGAAACACCATATATTTT. The chain carries TRBV19 and TRBJ1-3; D unclear. The germline CDR1 and CDR2 sequences are LNHDA and SQIVND (reference sequence). The CDR3 sequence is 14 residues long. Trimming pared 5 bases from V and 5 bases from J, leaving 13 bases between.

The chain uses TRBV9 and TRBJ1-4, with a tentative D call TRBD1 (5 bases). The CDR3 extends over 15 amino acids. The V end lost 3 bases, the J end lost 0 bases, and 9 bases lay between the germline ends. Germline lookup yields CDR1 SGDLS and CDR2 YYNGEE. The DNA of the CDR3 is TGTGCCAGCAGCGGCCGGGGGGCAACTAATGAAAAACTGTTTTTT. As protein: CASSGRGATNEKLFF.

The V and J genes are TRBV7-2 and TRBJ1-1, with a weak D call TRBD1 (6 bases). CDR3 length: 13 residues. The V gene's germline CDR1 is SGHTA and CDR2 FQGNSA. V gave up 1 base and J gave up 14 bases, with 17 bases separating them. This CDR3 reads CASSLGGQGRPFF. The CDR3 region has the DNA TGTGCCAGCAGCTTAGGGGGCCAGGGGCGCCCCTTCTTT.

V is TRBV18 and J is TRBJ2-2, with D perhaps matching TRBD2 (5 bases). CDR1 and CDR2 from the germline V gene are KGHSH and LQKENI. CDR3 length: 14 amino acids. V was shortened by 2 bases and J by 7 bases, with 11 bases between the two germline ends. The CDR3 DNA reads TGTGCCAGCTCACCAATTAAAGAGGGCGGGGAGCTGTTTTTT. This sequence encodes CASSPIKEGGELFF.

The chain is built from TRBV4-2 and TRBJ2-2; 7 nucleotides line up with TRBD2. The CDR3 loop spans 17 amino acids. The germline CDR1 and CDR2 sequences are LGHNA and YNFKEQ. With V trimmed by 4 bases and J by 4 bases, 12 bases remained unmatched. The CDR3 nucleotides are TGTGCCAGCAGCCCTCGGGGGAGCGGGAAGCTCACCGGGGAGCTGTTTTTT. Translated: CASSPRGSGKLTGELFF.

The CDR3 reads CASSAGPKNIQYF. The CDR3 DNA is TGTGCCAGCAGCGCAGGGCCCAAAAACATTCAGTACTTC. The V gene is TRBV11-3, the J gene TRBJ2-4; possible D gene TRBD1, 5 bases. There are 13 residues in the CDR3. Germline V gene sequence: CDR1 SGHNT, CDR2 YENEEA. Trimming removed 5 bases from V and 2 bases from J, with 7 bases in between.

V and J are TRBV29-1 and TRBJ2-7; 8 bases are a match to TRBD2. V trimming: 7 bases; J trimming: 3 bases; junction bases outside the gene matches: 5. The CDR3 length is 12 residues. Germline CDR1 SQVTM, CDR2 ANQGSEA. In DNA, the CDR3 is TGCAGCGCTTCCGCGGGGGGCTACGAGCAGTACTTC. Its translation is CSASAGGYEQYF.

As concerns this clone: The same CDR3 also results from other DNA sequences found in this sample. V and J are TRBV18 and TRBJ2-2; 7 positions match TRBD1. V gave up 4 bases and J gave up 3 bases; unmatched junction bases: 5. Germline V gene lookup returns CDR1 KGHSH and CDR2 LQKENI. The CDR3 covers 15 residues. The CDR3 reads CASSRAGGDTGELFF. For the CDR3, the DNA is TGTGCCAGCTCACGAGCAGGGGGAGACACCGGGGAGCTGTTTTTT.

The V and J genes are TRBV5-5 and TRBJ2-7; perhaps TRBD1 as D (5 bases). The length of the CDR3 is 14 residues. CDR1 is SGHKS, CDR2 YYEKEE, per germline (reference sequence). V gave up 4 bases and J gave up 6 bases, with 17 bases separating them. The CDR3 nucleotides are TGTGCCAGCAGCCCCAACCAAGGGGTGGGCGAGCAGTACTTC. Translating gives CASSPNQGVGEQYF.

The chain uses TRBV7-6 and TRBJ1-1; D ambiguous. CDR3 length equals 13 residues. The V and J ends lost 5 bases and 0 bases respectively, with 7 bases between them. From germline, CDR1 is SGHVS and CDR2 FNYEAQ. CDR3: CASSRELNTEAFF. The CDR3 DNA is TGTGCCAGCAGCCGGGAACTGAACACTGAAGCTTTCTTT.

J is TRBJ2-7 and V is TRBV11-1; TRBD1 agrees at 7 bases. Germline CDR1 is SGHAT and CDR2 is FQDESV (reference sequence). CDR3 length equals 14 residues. J lost 6 bases, V lost 5 bases, and 10 bases had no gene match. The CDR3 DNA is TGTGCCAGCAGCGTGCAAAGGGGGCGGGCCGAGCAGTACTTC. This translates into CASSVQRGRAEQYF.

The chain combines TRBV2 with TRBJ2-1, with TRBD2 identical over 10 bases. Germline CDR1 reads SNHLY; CDR2 reads FYNNEI. The CDR3 length is 14 residues. The ends lost 6 bases at V and 8 bases at J; junction bases unmatched: 7. In DNA, the CDR3 is TGTGCCAGCAGGCCTAGCGGGAGTATCTATGAGCAGTTCTTC. It specifies CASRPSGSIYEQFF. Based on the CDR3 plus reference TRBV2 and TRBJ2-1, the full variable domain is EPEVTQTPSHQVTQMGQEVILRCVPISNHLYFYWYRQILGQKVEFLVSFYNNEISEKSEIFDDQFSVERPDGSNFTLKIRSTKLEDSAMYFCASRPSGSIYEQFFGPGTRLTVL.

The chain links TRBV7-8 to TRBJ1-2; 9 bases match TRBD1. Germline CDR1 is SGHVS and CDR2 is FQNEAQ. Trimming cost V 2 bases and J 2 bases; bases outside gene matches: 6. The CDR3 consists of 16 residues. For the CDR3, the DNA is TGTGCCAGCAGCTTATCCAGGGACAGGGTAAACTATGGCTACACCTTC. Protein product: CASSLSRDRVNYGYTF.

This chain connects TRBV6-5 to TRBJ1-3; 9 bases are a match to TRBD1. With 5 bases clipped from V and 3 bases from J, the junction kept 2 bases outside the gene matches. Germline lookup yields CDR1 MNHEY and CDR2 SVGAGI. The CDR3 covers 14 residues. CDR3 DNA sequence: TGTGCCAGCAGTCGACAGGGGGTTGGAAACACCATATATTTT. This encodes CASSRQGVGNTIYF.

CDR3 residues: CASSPGTGDTEAFF. The CDR3 coding sequence is TGTGCCAGCTCACCTGGGACAGGGGACACTGAAGCTTTCTTT. The chain couples TRBV18 to TRBJ1-1, with TRBD1 identical over 10 bases. Losses at the gene ends were 3 bases for V and 3 bases for J; bases not matched to a gene: 1. Germline lookup yields CDR1 KGHSH and CDR2 LQKENI. This CDR3 is 14 amino acids long.

This chain joins TRBV11-2 and TRBJ2-3, with D possibly matching TRBD1 (6 bases). Germline V gives CDR1 SGHAT, CDR2 FQNNGV. The CDR3 runs to 16 residues. V was pared by 5 bases and J by 4 bases, with 19 bases between. The CDR3 DNA reads as TGTGCCAGCAGCGCCAGGACAGCTACCTTGCCAGATACGCAGTATTTT. Translation gives CASSARTATLPDTQYF.

This chain uses TRBV11-2 with TRBJ1-3; no reliable D call. Trimming left V 0 bases short and J 0 bases short, with 3 bases between. This CDR3 is 14 amino acids long. CDR1 and CDR2 from the germline V gene are SGHAT and FQNNGV. CDR3 coding DNA: TGTGCCAGCAGCTTAGACTACTCTGGAAACACCATATATTTT. Translation gives CASSLDYSGNTIYF.

The V and J genes are TRBV30 and TRBJ2-5; possible D gene TRBD1, 6 bases. In germline, CDR1 is GTSNPN, CDR2 SVGIG (reference sequence). The CDR3 consists of 14 residues. Trimming shortened V by 1 base and J by 3 bases, and 12 bases separated the two germline ends. The CDR3 coding sequence is TGTGCCTGGAGTGCCCCCCGGACAGAAGAGACCCAGTACTTC. It yields the protein CAWSAPRTEETQYF.

Concerning this clone itself: Other DNA variants within this sample encode the same CDR3. The chain uses TRBV28 and TRBJ2-5; 14 nucleotides agree with TRBD2. V was clipped by 5 bases and J by 4 bases; unmatched bases: 3. CDR1 MDHEN and CDR2 SYDVKM come from the germline V gene. The CDR3 spans 15 residues. The CDR3 reads CASSPGLAGAETQYF. CDR3 sequence (DNA): TGTGCCAGCAGTCCGGGACTAGCGGGAGCAGAGACCCAGTACTTC. The whole variable domain, remainder taken from reference TRBV28 and TRBJ2-5, is DVKVTQSSRYLVKRTGEKVFLECVQDMDHENMFWYRQDPGLGLRLIYFSYDVKMKEKGDIPEGYSVSREKKERFSLILESASTNQTSMYLCASSPGLAGAETQYFGPGTRLLVL.

The J gene is TRBJ2-7, the V gene TRBV18, with 8 bases lining up with TRBD1. This CDR3 is built from 14 residues. The V gene's germline CDR1 is KGHSH and CDR2 LQKENI. The ends lost 0 bases at V and 5 bases at J; junction bases unmatched: 3. The CDR3: CASSPPSGGDEQYF. The CDR3 DNA reads as TGTGCCAGCTCACCACCGTCAGGGGGCGACGAGCAGTACTTC.

V usage is TRBV28 and J usage is TRBJ1-6, with TRBD1 as a possible D gene (5 bases). V lost 2 bases and J lost 15, with 11 bases in between. Germline V CDR1 and CDR2: MDHEN, SYDVKM. CDR3 size: 12 residues. CDR3 protein: CASSLRGLLLHF. In DNA form, the CDR3 reads TGTGCCAGCAGTTTACGGGGGTTACTCCTCCACTTT.

The rearrangement links TRBV11-3 to TRBJ2-7, with 7 bases fitting TRBD1. V trimming: 1 base; J trimming: 5 bases; junction bases outside the gene matches: 5. Germline V gene lookup returns CDR1 SGHNT and CDR2 YENEEA. The CDR3 sequence is 14 residues long. The CDR3 here is CASSLGRGSDEQYF. The DNA for the CDR3 is TGTGCCAGCAGCTTAGGCAGGGGGTCGGACGAGCAGTACTTC.

J is TRBJ2-6 and V is TRBV18, with D tentatively TRBD2 (6 bases). CDR1 KGHSH and CDR2 LQKENI come from the germline V gene. Trimming stripped 3 bases from V and 2 bases from J, with 14 bases between. CDR3 size: 17 residues. The CDR3 nucleotides read TGTGCCAGCTCACCTGGAGCGGGTAGCCCTGGGGCCAACGTCCTGACTTTC. It is translated as CASSPGAGSPGANVLTF.

V gene TRBV6-5 combines with J gene TRBJ2-7, with 7 bases matching TRBD2. The CDR3 length is 13 residues. Trimming cost V 1 base and J 6 bases; bases outside gene matches: 3. CDR1 is MNHEY, CDR2 SVGAGI, per germline. CDR3 protein: CASSYLGLGEQYF. Written as DNA, the CDR3 is TGTGCCAGCAGTTACTTAGGACTAGGCGAGCAGTACTTC.